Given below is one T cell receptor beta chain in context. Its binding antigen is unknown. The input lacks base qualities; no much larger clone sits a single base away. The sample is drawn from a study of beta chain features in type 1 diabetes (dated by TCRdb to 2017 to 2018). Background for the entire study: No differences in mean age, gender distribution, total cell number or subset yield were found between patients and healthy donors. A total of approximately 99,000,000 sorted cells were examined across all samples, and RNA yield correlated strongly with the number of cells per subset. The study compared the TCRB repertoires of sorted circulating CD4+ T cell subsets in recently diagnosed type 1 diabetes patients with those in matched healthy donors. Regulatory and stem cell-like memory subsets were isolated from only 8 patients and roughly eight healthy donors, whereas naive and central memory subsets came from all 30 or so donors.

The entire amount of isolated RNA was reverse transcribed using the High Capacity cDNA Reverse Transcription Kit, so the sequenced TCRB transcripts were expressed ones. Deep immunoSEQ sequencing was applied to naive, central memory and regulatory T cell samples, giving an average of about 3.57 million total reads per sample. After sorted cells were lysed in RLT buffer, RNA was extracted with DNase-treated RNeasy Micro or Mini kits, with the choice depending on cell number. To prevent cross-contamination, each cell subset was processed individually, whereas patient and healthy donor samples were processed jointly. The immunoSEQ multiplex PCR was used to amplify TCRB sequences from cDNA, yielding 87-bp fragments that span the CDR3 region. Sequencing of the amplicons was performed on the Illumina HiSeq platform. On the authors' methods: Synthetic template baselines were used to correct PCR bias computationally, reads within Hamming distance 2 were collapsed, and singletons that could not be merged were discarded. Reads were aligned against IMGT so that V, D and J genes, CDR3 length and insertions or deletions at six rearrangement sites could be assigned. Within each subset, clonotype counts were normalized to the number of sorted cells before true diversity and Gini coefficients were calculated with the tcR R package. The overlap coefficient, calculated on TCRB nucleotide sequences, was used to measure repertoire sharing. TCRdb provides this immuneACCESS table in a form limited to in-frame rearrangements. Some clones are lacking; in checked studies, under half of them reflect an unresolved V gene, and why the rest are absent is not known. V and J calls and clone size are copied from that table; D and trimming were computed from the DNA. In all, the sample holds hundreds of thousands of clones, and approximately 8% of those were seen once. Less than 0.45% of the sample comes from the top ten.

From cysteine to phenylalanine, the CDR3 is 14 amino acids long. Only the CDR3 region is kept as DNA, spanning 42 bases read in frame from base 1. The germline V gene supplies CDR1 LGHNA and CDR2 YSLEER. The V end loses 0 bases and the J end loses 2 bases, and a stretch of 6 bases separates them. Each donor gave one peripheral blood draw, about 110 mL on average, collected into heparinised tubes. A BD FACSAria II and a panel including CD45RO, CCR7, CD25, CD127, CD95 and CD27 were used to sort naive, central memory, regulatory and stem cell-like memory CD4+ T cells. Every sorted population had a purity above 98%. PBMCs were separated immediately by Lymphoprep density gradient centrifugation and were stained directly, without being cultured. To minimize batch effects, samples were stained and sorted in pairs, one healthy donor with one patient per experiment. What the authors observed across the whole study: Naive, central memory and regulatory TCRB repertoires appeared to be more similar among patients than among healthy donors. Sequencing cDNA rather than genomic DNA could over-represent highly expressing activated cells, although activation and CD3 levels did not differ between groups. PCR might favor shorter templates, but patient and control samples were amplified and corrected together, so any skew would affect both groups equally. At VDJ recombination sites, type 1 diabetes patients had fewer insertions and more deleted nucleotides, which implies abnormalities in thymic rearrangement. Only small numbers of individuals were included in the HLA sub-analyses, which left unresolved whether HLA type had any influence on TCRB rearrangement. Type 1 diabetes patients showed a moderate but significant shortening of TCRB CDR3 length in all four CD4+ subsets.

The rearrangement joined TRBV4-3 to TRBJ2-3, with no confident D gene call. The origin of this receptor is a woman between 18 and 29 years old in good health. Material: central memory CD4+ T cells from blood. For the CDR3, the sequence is CASSQDRNTDTQYF. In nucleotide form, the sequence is TGCGCCAGCAGCCAAGACAGAAACACAGATACGCAGTATTTT.